A single sample is the source of the 17 T cell receptor beta chains below, sequenced in a study of Ad26.COV2.S vaccination and SARS-CoV-2 variants. Treatment given: some 20 received Ad26.COV2.S at low or high dose, single or two shots; 5 received placebo; per-sample allocation not given. Each sample was drawn 63 days after the first injection (of vaccine or placebo). Sequencing used immunoSEQ multiplex PCR; TCRdb keeps in-frame clones, though not all of them. Found here are about 680,000 clones, roughly nine tenths of them singletons; the top ten hold nearly 1.5%. The sequenced sample was peripheral blood, obtained in a trial of Ad26.COV2.S vaccine versus placebo. Source of these receptors: a person aged 18 to 65 who received the Ad26.COV2.S COVID-19 vaccine or a placebo.

This clone is a singleton in its sample. The genes are TRBV6-5 and TRBJ2-1, with D hard to call. The ends were cut back, 4 bases at V and 6 bases at J, with 10 bases in the middle. Germline V gives CDR1 MNHEY, CDR2 SVGAGI. CDR3 length: 13 residues. The CDR3 protein is CASSSRLVNEQFF. The DNA of the CDR3 is TGTGCCAGCAGTTCGAGACTGGTCAATGAGCAGTTCTTC.

The gene calls are TRBV30 and TRBJ1-1, with D hard to call. The CDR3 runs to 15 residues. The V gene's germline CDR1 is GTSNPN and CDR2 SVGIG (reference sequence). Trimming removed 0 bases at V and 2 bases at J, with 13 bases between. CDR3 amino acids: CAWSVPEYVNTEAFF. The CDR3 bases are TGTGCCTGGAGTGTACCAGAATATGTTAACACTGAAGCTTTCTTT.

This clone has just a few counts. The chain links TRBV19 to TRBJ1-1, with 10 bases lining up with TRBD1. The junction had 8 bases not matched to a gene; V was cut back by 4 bases and J by 3 bases. There are 16 residues in the CDR3. The germline V gene has CDR1 LNHDA and CDR2 SQIVND (reference sequence). CDR3 nucleotides: TGTGCCAGTAGTAGGGACAGGGGCATTGGTGACACTGAAGCTTTCTTT. It specifies CASSRDRGIGDTEAFF.

The chain links TRBV3-1 (or the pseudogene TRBV3-2) to TRBJ1-4; D ambiguous. The V and J ends lost 6 bases and 7 bases respectively, with 12 bases between them. Germline V gene sequence: CDR1 LGHDT, CDR2 YNNKEL (reference sequence). This CDR3 region has 13 residues. The CDR3 region is CASSGSWGEKLFF. Here the CDR3 DNA reads TGTGCCAGCAGTGGATCATGGGGTGAAAAACTGTTTTTT.

The chain is built from TRBV7-2 and TRBJ2-2, with a possible D match to TRBD2 (5 bases). The CDR3 consists of 14 residues. CDR1 and CDR2 (germline): SGHTA, FQGNSA. Trimming took 8 bases from V and 1 from J, leaving 11 bases between them. CDR3 sequence reads: CASPRGENTGELFF. The CDR3 bases are TGTGCCAGCCCCCGGGGAGAGAACACCGGGGAGCTGTTTTTT.

CDR3 in amino acids: CASSFHPETQYF. CDR3 coding DNA: TGTGCCAGCAGTTTCCATCCGGAGACCCAGTACTTC. The rearrangement uses TRBV12-3 or TRBV12-4 and TRBJ2-5; D is unclear. Trimming stripped 3 bases from V and 5 bases from J, with 7 bases between. The CDR3 runs to 12 residues.

CDR3 bases: TGCGCCAGCAGCCCATTAACGGCAGGCCCCACTGAAGCTTTCTTT. Protein product: CASSPLTAGPTEAFF. The chain recombines TRBV5-1 with TRBJ1-1, with D hard to call. The germline CDR1 and CDR2 sequences are SGHRS and YFSETQ. This CDR3 comprises 15 residues. Trimming took 4 bases from V and 4 from J, leaving 17 bases between them.

The chain combines TRBV27 with TRBJ2-2, with TRBD2 matching over 9 bases. With 7 bases clipped from V and 0 bases from J, the junction kept 3 bases outside the gene matches. The CDR3 is 15 amino acids. The germline V gene encodes CDR1 MNHEY and CDR2 SMNVEV (reference sequence). The DNA of the CDR3 is TGTGCCAGCAACGGACTAGCGTCGAACACCGGGGAGCTGTTTTTT. Protein product: CASNGLASNTGELFF.

The chain employs TRBV5-1 and TRBJ2-7, with 7 bases identical to TRBD2. The CDR3 extends over 16 amino acids. Germline V gene sequence: CDR1 SGHRS, CDR2 YFSETQ. Trimming cost V 0 bases and J 4 bases; bases outside gene matches: 10. The CDR3 bases are TGCGCCAGCAGCTTGGTCATAGCGGGTTCCGATTACGAGCAGTACTTC. Protein sequence: CASSLVIAGSDYEQYF.

The count of this clone is one. This chain uses TRBV7-9 with TRBJ1-6; D remains unclear. Germline CDR1 and CDR2: SEHNR and FQNEAQ (reference sequence). Trimming stripped 2 bases from V and 0 bases from J, with 8 bases between. The CDR3 consists of 16 residues. This chain's CDR3 is CASSLTGSSYNSPLHF. In nucleotides, the CDR3 is TGTGCCAGCAGCTTAACCGGTAGCTCCTATAATTCACCCCTCCACTTT.

The genes are TRBV10-3 and TRBJ1-2, with TRBD1 matching over 8 bases. The V gene end was trimmed by 9 bases and the J gene end by 5 bases; junction bases not matched to a gene: 14. CDR1 and CDR2 (germline): ENHRY, SYGVKD. This CDR3 region has 15 residues. CDR3 protein: CAMGQDPAEKYGYTF. For the CDR3, the DNA is TGTGCCATGGGACAGGACCCCGCCGAAAAGTATGGCTACACCTTC.

This clone was counted between two and nine times. The sample holds other DNA sequences that translate to the same CDR3. The chain joins TRBV4-3 to TRBJ1-3, with D hard to call. V lost 0 bases and J lost 0, with 6 bases in between. The CDR3 length is 15 residues. Germline V gene lookup returns CDR1 LGHNA and CDR2 YSLEER. Here the CDR3 DNA reads TGCGCCAGCAGCCAAGATCTAGGCTCTGGAAACACCATATATTTT. Amino acids: CASSQDLGSGNTIYF.

In its sample, this clone was seen once. CDR3 region: CASSVQGGGNNEQFF. The CDR3 DNA sequence: TGTGCCAGCAGCGTCCAGGGGGGCGGTAACAATGAGCAGTTCTTC. The V and J genes are TRBV9 and TRBJ2-1, with D perhaps TRBD1 (7 bases). Germline lookup yields CDR1 SGDLS and CDR2 YYNGEE. The V and J ends lost 2 bases and 5 bases respectively, with 14 bases between them. This CDR3 is built from 15 residues.

This clone was detected once. The chain has TRBV5-1 and TRBJ2-2; D is possibly TRBD2 (6 bases). This CDR3 comprises 17 residues. Germline values: CDR1 SGHRS, CDR2 YFSETQ. V gave up 0 bases and J gave up 4 bases, with 16 bases separating them. The CDR3 DNA sequence: TGCGCCAGCAGCTTGGGGGTCGGGGGAGCCAGCACCGGGGAGCTGTTTTTT. Translation: CASSLGVGGASTGELFF.

This rearrangement joins TRBV19 to TRBJ2-7; 8 nucleotides agree with TRBD2. Germline CDR1 LNHDA, CDR2 SQIVND (reference sequence). With V trimmed by 3 bases and J by 1 base, 5 bases remained unmatched. This CDR3 has 15 amino acids. CDR3: CASSMAAGESYEQYF. The CDR3, as DNA: TGTGCCAGTAGTATGGCAGCGGGAGAATCCTACGAGCAGTACTTC.

This chain uses TRBV2 with TRBJ2-3; no clear D. CDR3 size: 16 residues. Deletions cut 3 bases from V and 3 bases from J, with 16 bases between. CDR1 is SNHLY and CDR2 is FYNNEI in the germline V gene. DNA for the CDR3: TGTGCCAGCAGTGACCCTCTAAGGCAGATTACAGATACGCAGTATTTT. Translating it yields CASSDPLRQITDTQYF.

V is TRBV12-3 or TRBV12-4 and J is TRBJ2-2; D unclear. V shed 10 bases and J shed 0 bases, with 9 bases lying between them. This CDR3 has 13 residues. The CDR3 sequence is CATIDSNTGELFF. The DNA of the CDR3 is TGTGCCACCATAGACTCGAACACCGGGGAGCTGTTTTTT.